Below, 31 T cell receptor beta chains from the same sample are listed, as sequenced in a study of blood T cells in healthy people across ages. PCR was performed a second time for about 7 to 12 cycles using a sample-barcoded 5' primer and a J-beta primer mix. MiXCR, applied by TCRdb to the 5' RACE reads, yields one record per CDR3 protein. Of around 620,000 distinct CDR3 sequences listed, approximately 25% were seen once; the top ten hold less than 20%. The source material was blood. The receptors were gathered from a woman in her sixties or seventies in good health.

The rearrangement uses TRBV12-5 and TRBJ1-1, with 7 bases identical to TRBD1. The CDR3 runs 12 residues. Trimming at V came to 3 bases and at J to 11 bases, leaving 6 bases not matched to a gene. Germline lookup yields CDR1 LGHNT and CDR2 FRNRAP. CDR3 coding DNA: TGTGCTAGTGGTTTCCCGACAGGGAATGCTTTCTTT. It codes for CASGFPTGNAFF.

The chain couples TRBV6-2 or TRBV6-3 to TRBJ2-5; tentative D call: TRBD2 (6 bases). CDR3 length equals 12 residues. Germline V gene sequence: CDR1 MNHEY, CDR2 SVGEGT. V lost 7 bases to trimming and J lost 11 bases, with 17 bases between them. CDR3 loop: CASTTFSGEQYF. In DNA, the CDR3 is TGTGCCAGCACGACGTTCTCGGGGGAGCAGTACTTC.

In DNA, the CDR3 is TGTGCCAGCACCCGGGGGGGCTATGGCTACACCTTC. Protein sequence: CASTRGGYGYTF. The chain employs TRBV12-3 or TRBV12-4 and TRBJ1-2; maybe TRBD1 (5 bases). This CDR3 has 12 amino acids. V was cut by 7 bases and J by 4 bases, with 10 bases left in between.

The V call is TRBV11-2, the J call TRBJ2-5; 11 bases agree with TRBD2. Per the germline V gene, CDR1 is SGHAT and CDR2 is FQNNGV. CDR3 length: 15 amino acids. J gave up 4 bases and V 3 bases, and 4 bases lay outside the gene matches. The CDR3 DNA reads TGTGCCAGCAGCTTCACTAGCGGGGGTGTAGAGACCCAGTACTTC. It specifies CASSFTSGGVETQYF.

The rearrangement links TRBV20-1 to TRBJ1-2; the match to TRBD1 covers 9 bases. The J segment lost 0 bases and the V segment lost 5 bases, leaving 10 bases of the junction unmatched. Looked up from germline, CDR1 is DFQATT and CDR2 is SNEGSKA (reference sequence). CDR3 length: 16 amino acids. DNA of the CDR3: TGCAGTGCTCCCGGGACAGGGTATAAAGCTAACTATGGCTACACCTTC. Amino acids: CSAPGTGYKANYGYTF.

With respect to this clonotype: A much larger clone sits a single nucleotide away, making a read error possible. The chain combines TRBV9 with TRBJ1-2; TRBD1 might be the D (5 bases). The length of the CDR3 is 12 residues. Germline CDR1 is SGDLS and CDR2 is YYNGEE. Trimming left V 3 bases short and J 4 bases short, with 7 bases between. CDR3 region: CASSDRSYGYTF. CDR3 coding DNA: TGTGCCAGCAGCGACAGGAGCTATGGCTACACCTTC.

The chain is built from TRBV5-1 and TRBJ2-5, with D possibly called TRBD1 or TRBD2 (5 bases each). This CDR3 region has 14 residues. The germline V and J ends were trimmed by 4 bases and 5 bases, with 15 bases remaining between them. Germline V gives CDR1 SGHRS, CDR2 YFSETQ. Here the CDR3 DNA reads TGCGCCAGCAGCAGGGGAGCGGAGAGGGAGACCCAGTACTTC. Translated: CASSRGAERETQYF.

The chain uses TRBV5-1 and TRBJ1-2; TRBD1 agrees at 10 bases. The J segment lost 1 base and the V segment lost 5 bases, leaving 5 bases of the junction unmatched. Germline V gene sequence: CDR1 SGHRS, CDR2 YFSETQ. This CDR3 region has 15 residues. The CDR3 spells CASRTGGPFNYGYTF. CDR3 nucleotides: TGCGCCAGCAGGACAGGGGGCCCCTTTAACTATGGCTACACCTTC.

In this sample, this clonotype turned up a few times. The gene calls are TRBV20-1 and TRBJ2-7, with D possibly matching TRBD1 (6 bases). Germline loops: CDR1 DFQATT, CDR2 SNEGSKA (reference sequence). This CDR3 is 18 amino acids long. V was shortened by 5 bases and J by 0 bases, with 26 bases between the two germline ends. Written as DNA, the CDR3 is TGCAGTGCTGTGAAGGCAGGGGTGGCTAGCTATAGCTCCTACGAGCAGTACTTC. This gives the protein CSAVKAGVASYSSYEQYF.

The J gene is TRBJ1-2, the V gene TRBV4-2, with D unclear. CDR3 size: 13 residues. Trimming removed 5 bases at V and 8 bases at J, with 15 bases between. Looked up from germline, CDR1 is LGHNA and CDR2 is YNFKEQ. CDR3 sequence: CASSSAGRVGYTF. For the CDR3, the DNA is TGTGCCAGCAGCTCGGCCGGAAGGGTCGGCTACACCTTC.

The chain couples TRBV18 to TRBJ1-6; D is uncertain. Germline assignment: CDR1 KGHSH and CDR2 LQKENI. Deletions cut 3 bases from V and 2 bases from J, with 11 bases between. The length of the CDR3 is 16 residues. The CDR3 sequence: CASSPDVRTYNSPLHF. As DNA, the CDR3 is TGTGCCAGCTCACCGGACGTGAGGACCTATAATTCACCCCTCCACTTT. The whole variable domain, filled in from reference TRBV18 and TRBJ1-6, reads NAGVMQNPRHLVRRRGQEARLRCSPMKGHSHVYWYRQLPEEGLKFMVYLQKENIIDESGMPKERFSAEFPKEGPSILRIQQVVRGDSAAYFCASSPDVRTYNSPLHFGNGTRLTVT.

This clonotype has more than one count but fewer than ten. The CDR3 does not end in the conserved phenylalanine or tryptophan, so this is likely a read error. The chain couples TRBV3-1 to TRBJ2-7; TRBD1 is a possible D gene (5 bases). The CDR3 totals 13 residues. V lost 4 bases and J 5 bases, leaving 12 bases between the germline ends. Per the germline V gene, CDR1 is LGHDT and CDR2 is YNNKEL (reference sequence). Here the CDR3 DNA reads TGTGCCAGCAGCCGCCAGGGTTTGCACGAGCAGTACCTC. Its protein is CASSRQGLHEQYL.

This clonotype was observed a few times. This chain connects TRBV20-1 to TRBJ2-7; 7 nucleotides agree with TRBD2. V shed 5 bases, J shed 5 bases, and the junction held 9 bases outside the gene matches. The CDR3 is 13 amino acids. Germline CDR1 DFQATT, CDR2 SNEGSKA (reference sequence). CDR3 amino acids: CSAWSGGGHEQYF. The CDR3 coding sequence is TGCAGTGCTTGGTCGGGGGGTGGTCACGAGCAGTACTTC.

The chain recombines TRBV4-3 with TRBJ2-1; TRBD2 might be the D (6 bases). The germline V gene encodes CDR1 LGHNA and CDR2 YSLEER. CDR3 length: 15 amino acids. V was clipped by 0 bases and J by 6 bases, with 12 bases between them. Written as DNA, the CDR3 is TGCGCCAGCAGCCAAGATACGGCTAGCGCCAATGAGCAGTTCTTC. Amino acid sequence: CASSQDTASANEQFF.

This clonotype was detected only a few times. The V and J genes are TRBV6-2 or TRBV6-3 and TRBJ1-4, with no clear D. The germline V gene encodes CDR1 MNHEY and CDR2 SVGEGT. V lost 3 bases to trimming and J lost 7 bases, with 9 bases between them. There are 13 residues in the CDR3. CDR3 protein: CASSYGWAEKLFF. CDR3 DNA sequence: TGTGCCAGCAGTTATGGATGGGCTGAAAAACTGTTTTTT.

The gene calls are TRBV19 and TRBJ2-5; 10 bases fit TRBD1. The DNA end lines up better with TRBJ2-1; the J call may be wrong. In germline, CDR1 is LNHDA, CDR2 SQIVND (reference sequence). CDR3 length: 15 residues. CDR3 loop: CASRRGGTGVNEQFF. CDR3 nucleotides: TGTGCCAGTAGGCGCGGAGGGACAGGGGTGAATGAGCAGTTCTTC.

This clonotype was counted between two and nine times. V and J are TRBV29-1 and TRBJ2-4; D is unclear. Per germline, CDR1 SQVTM and CDR2 ANQGSEA. The CDR3 consists of 11 residues. V was clipped by 7 bases and J by 3 bases, with 7 bases between them. For the CDR3, the DNA is TGCAGCGCATCAGGCAAAAACATTCAGTACTTC. It yields the protein CSASGKNIQYF.

This clonotype was picked up a small number of times. The chain employs TRBV30 and TRBJ1-2; D uncertain. This CDR3 contains 13 residues. Per germline, CDR1 GTSNPN and CDR2 SVGIG (reference sequence). V was cut by 2 bases and J by 0 bases, with 7 bases left in between. In DNA, the CDR3 is TGTGCCTGGAGTCTGGCAGCTAACTATGGCTACACCTTC. Translated, it gives CAWSLAANYGYTF.

The V and J genes are TRBV6-2 or TRBV6-3 and TRBJ2-3; 8 bases match TRBD2. Germline CDR1 reads MNHEY; CDR2 reads SVGEGT. The ends lost 6 bases at V and 7 bases at J; junction bases unmatched: 12. The CDR3 contains 15 residues. The CDR3 region is CASRFNGLAKNTQYF. CDR3 coding DNA: TGTGCCAGCAGATTCAATGGACTAGCTAAAAATACGCAGTATTTT.

A few counts support this clonotype. The J gene is TRBJ1-4, the V gene TRBV20-1; D remains unclear. The CDR3 length is 11 residues. Germline-derived CDR1 and CDR2 are DFQATT and SNEGSKA (reference sequence). V lost 3 bases, J lost 8 bases, and 7 bases lay in between. CDR3 DNA: TGCAGTGCTAGCCTGAGCGAAAAACTGTTTTTT. Residues: CSASLSEKLFF.

The chain recombines TRBV6-6 with TRBJ2-5; TRBD2 matches 12 bases. In germline, CDR1 is MNHNY, CDR2 SVGAGI (reference sequence). V lost 5 bases and J lost 6; bases outside the gene matches: 7. The CDR3 is made up of 15 amino acids. The CDR3 DNA reads as TGTGCCAGCAGTGAGCTAGCGGGGGGGTGGAAGACCCAGTACTTC. It translates to CASSELAGGWKTQYF.

This clonotype was counted between two and nine times. The CDR3 region is CASSSGARDALLAKNIQYF. The CDR3 DNA reads TGTGCCAGCAGTTCCGGGGCGAGGGATGCGTTATTAGCCAAAAACATTCAGTACTTC. J is TRBJ2-4 and V is TRBV12-3 or TRBV12-4; D may match TRBD1 or TRBD2 (5 bases each). Trimming cost V 4 bases and J 0 bases, with 22 bases left between them. The CDR3 totals 19 residues.

A few counts support this clonotype. The V and J genes are TRBV20-1 and TRBJ2-1; D possibly corresponds to TRBD2 (5 bases). Germline CDR1 is DFQATT and CDR2 is SNEGSKA (reference sequence). CDR3 length: 14 amino acids. Trimming took 5 bases from V and 2 from J, leaving 13 bases between them. The chain's CDR3 is CSAPDYLPYNEQFF. The CDR3 bases are TGCAGTGCTCCCGACTATCTTCCCTACAATGAGCAGTTCTTC.

This clonotype has more than one count but fewer than ten. The rearrangement links TRBV6-2 or TRBV6-3 to TRBJ2-5; 8 positions match TRBD2. Trimming cost V 2 bases and J 5 bases; bases outside gene matches: 7. CDR3 length equals 15 residues. CDR1 and CDR2 from the germline V gene are MNHEY and SVGEGT. Written as DNA, the CDR3 is TGTGCCAGCAGTTACACCGGGACTAGTGGTGAGACCCAGTACTTC. This sequence encodes CASSYTGTSGETQYF.

This clonotype was seen only a few times. The chain links TRBV7-2 to TRBJ1-5, with TRBD1 matching over 7 bases. The CDR3 runs to 14 residues. The junction had 3 bases not matched to a gene; V was cut back by 5 bases and J by 2 bases. CDR1 and CDR2 (germline): SGHTA, FQGNSA. In DNA form, the CDR3 reads TGTGCCAGCAGCCGGGACAGCGGCAATCAGCCCCAGCATTTT. Amino acids: CASSRDSGNQPQHF.

The sample holds a few counts of this clonotype. This chain links TRBV3-1 with TRBJ2-3; D is undetermined. Trimming stripped 1 base from V and 3 bases from J, with 2 bases between. CDR1 is LGHDT and CDR2 is YNNKEL in the germline V gene (reference sequence). The CDR3 length is 12 residues. CDR3 sequence: CASSQGTDTQYF. CDR3 bases: TGTGCCAGCAGCCAAGGAACAGATACGCAGTATTTT.

This clonotype came up a few times. The rearrangement links TRBV12-3 or TRBV12-4 to TRBJ1-4; possibly TRBD1 for D (6 bases). The CDR3 has 13 amino acids. Trimming left V 0 bases short and J 11 bases short, with 10 bases between. The CDR3 spells CASSLAGGLKLFF. The CDR3 DNA is TGTGCCAGCAGTTTAGCAGGGGGGTTGAAACTGTTTTTT.

This clonotype came up a few times. The rearrangement joins TRBV20-1 to TRBJ1-4; the D is unclear. V lost 1 base to trimming and J lost 4 bases, with 10 bases between them. Per the germline V gene, CDR1 is DFQATT and CDR2 is SNEGSKA (reference sequence). There are 14 residues in the CDR3. The CDR3 reads CSARGAEVNEKLFF. As DNA, the CDR3 is TGCAGTGCTAGAGGGGCCGAAGTTAATGAAAAACTGTTTTTT.

The chain couples TRBV20-1 to TRBJ1-6, with 9 bases identical to TRBD1. The CDR3 has 12 amino acids. Germline CDR1 and CDR2: DFQATT and SNEGSKA (reference sequence). J lost 14 bases, V lost 5 bases, and 7 bases had no gene match. CDR3 region: CSAPDRGASLHF. The CDR3 DNA follows: TGCAGTGCTCCAGACAGGGGGGCGTCCCTCCACTTT.

The chain couples TRBV14 to TRBJ2-2; no reliable D call. Trimming removed 1 base from V and 7 bases from J, with 13 bases in between. CDR1 and CDR2 from the germline V gene are SGHDN and FVKESK. The CDR3 contains 15 residues. The CDR3 reads CASSQAVQTVGELFF. CDR3 in DNA: TGTGCCAGCAGCCAAGCGGTTCAAACCGTCGGGGAGCTGTTTTTT.

V usage is TRBV2 and J usage is TRBJ2-5, with D possibly matching TRBD1 (5 bases). Germline V gene sequence: CDR1 SNHLY, CDR2 FYNNEI. This CDR3 has 12 residues. Trimming removed 6 bases at V and 5 bases at J, with 10 bases between. The CDR3 DNA follows: TGTGCCAGCAGGACAGACAGCGAGACCCAGTACTTC. Its protein is CASRTDSETQYF.